The subject of this entry is one T cell receptor beta chain. The germline CDR1 and CDR2 sequences are MDHEN and SYDVKM. Trimming stripped 2 bases from V and 6 bases from J, with 23 bases between. This CDR3 contains 18 residues. These data come from a study of memory CD4+ T cells and cytomegalovirus serostatus. Single viable CD3+CD4+CD8-CD45RO+ cells were sorted as the memory CD4+ T cells. Methods used by the authors: Out-of-frame sequences were removed, leaving 2 million to 2.5 million distinct TCRbeta sequences. Profiled with immunoSEQ multiplex PCR; TCRdb holds only in-frame clones, not every one. V and J calls and clone size follow that table, whereas D and trimming were derived from the DNA. Of tens of thousands of clones listed, 82% are singletons.

The chain links TRBV28 to TRBJ2-1; possibly TRBD2 for D (6 bases). The specimen was memory CD4+ T cells from blood. This sequence was found in an adult in good health and CMV-seronegative. Some clones in this sample may be carry-over from other donors' samples. DNA for the CDR3: TGTGCCAGCAGTTTAAGTCGAGGGAGGTTTGTTGGTCGCAATGAGCAGTTCTTC. It codes for CASSLSRGRFVGRNEQFF.